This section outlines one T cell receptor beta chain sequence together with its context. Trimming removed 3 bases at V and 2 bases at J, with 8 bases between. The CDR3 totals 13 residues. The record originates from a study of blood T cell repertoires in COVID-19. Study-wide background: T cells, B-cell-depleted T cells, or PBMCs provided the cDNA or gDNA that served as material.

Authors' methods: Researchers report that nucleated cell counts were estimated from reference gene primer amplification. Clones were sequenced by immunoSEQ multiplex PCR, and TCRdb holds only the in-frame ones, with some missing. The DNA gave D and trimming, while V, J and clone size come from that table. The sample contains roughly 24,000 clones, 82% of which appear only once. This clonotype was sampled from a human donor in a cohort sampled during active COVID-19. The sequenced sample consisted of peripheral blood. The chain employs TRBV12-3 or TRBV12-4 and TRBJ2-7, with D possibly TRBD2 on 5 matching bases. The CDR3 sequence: CASSLLATYEQYF. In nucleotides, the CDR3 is TGTGCCAGCAGTTTGTTAGCGACCTACGAGCAGTACTTC.